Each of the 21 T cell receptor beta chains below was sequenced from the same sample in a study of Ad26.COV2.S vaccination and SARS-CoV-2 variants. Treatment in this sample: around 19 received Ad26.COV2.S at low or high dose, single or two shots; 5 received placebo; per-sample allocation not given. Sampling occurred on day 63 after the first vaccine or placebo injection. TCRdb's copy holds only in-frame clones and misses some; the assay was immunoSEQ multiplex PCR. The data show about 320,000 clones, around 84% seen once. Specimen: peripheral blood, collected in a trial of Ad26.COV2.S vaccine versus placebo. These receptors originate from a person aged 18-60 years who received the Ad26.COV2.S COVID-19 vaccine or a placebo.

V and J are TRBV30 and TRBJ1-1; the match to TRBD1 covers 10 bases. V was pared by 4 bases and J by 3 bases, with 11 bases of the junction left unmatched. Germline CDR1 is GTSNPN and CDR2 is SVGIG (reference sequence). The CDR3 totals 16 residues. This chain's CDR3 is CAWTKGWGTGDTEAFF. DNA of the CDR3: TGTGCCTGGACTAAAGGCTGGGGGACAGGGGACACTGAAGCTTTCTTT.

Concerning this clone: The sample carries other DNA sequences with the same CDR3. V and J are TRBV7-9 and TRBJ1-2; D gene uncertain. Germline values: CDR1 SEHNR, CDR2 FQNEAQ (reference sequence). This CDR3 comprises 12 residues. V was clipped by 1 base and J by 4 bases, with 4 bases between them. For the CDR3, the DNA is TGTGCCAGCAGCTTAGATGGCTATGGCTACACCTTC. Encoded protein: CASSLDGYGYTF.

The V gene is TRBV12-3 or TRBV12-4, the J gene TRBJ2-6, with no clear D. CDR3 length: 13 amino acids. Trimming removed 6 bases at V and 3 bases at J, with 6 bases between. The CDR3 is CASSLDGANVLTF. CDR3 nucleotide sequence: TGTGCCAGCAGCCTAGATGGGGCCAACGTCCTGACTTTC.

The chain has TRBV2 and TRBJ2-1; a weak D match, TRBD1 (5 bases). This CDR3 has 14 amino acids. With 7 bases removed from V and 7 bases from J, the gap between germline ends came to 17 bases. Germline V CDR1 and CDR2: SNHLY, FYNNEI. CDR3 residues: CASITGHPLNEQFF. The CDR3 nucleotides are TGTGCCAGCATTACCGGACACCCCTTGAATGAGCAGTTCTTC. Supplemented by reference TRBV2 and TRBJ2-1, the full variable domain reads EPEVTQTPSHQVTQMGQEVILRCVPISNHLYFYWYRQILGQKVEFLVSFYNNEISEKSEIFDDQFSVERPDGSNFTLKIRSTKLEDSAMYFCASITGHPLNEQFFGPGTRLTVL.

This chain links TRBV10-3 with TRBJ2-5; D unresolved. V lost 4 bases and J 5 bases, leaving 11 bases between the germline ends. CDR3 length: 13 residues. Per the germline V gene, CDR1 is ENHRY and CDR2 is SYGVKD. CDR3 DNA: TGTGCCATCAGTGGGACCCTGAGGGAGACCCAGTACTTC. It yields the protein CAISGTLRETQYF.

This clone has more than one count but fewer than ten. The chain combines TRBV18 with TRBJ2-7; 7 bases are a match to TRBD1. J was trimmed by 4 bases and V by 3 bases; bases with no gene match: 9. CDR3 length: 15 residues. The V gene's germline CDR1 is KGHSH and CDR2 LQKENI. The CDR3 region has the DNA TGTGCCAGCTCACCCCCGGACAGGATAGGGTACGAGCAGTACTTC. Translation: CASSPPDRIGYEQYF.

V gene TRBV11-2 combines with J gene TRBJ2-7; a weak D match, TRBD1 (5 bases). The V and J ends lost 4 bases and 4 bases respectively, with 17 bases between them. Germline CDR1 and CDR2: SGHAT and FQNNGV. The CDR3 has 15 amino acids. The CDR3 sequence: CASSSPQASRYEQYF. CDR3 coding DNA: TGTGCCAGCAGCTCTCCACAGGCCTCTCGGTACGAGCAGTACTTC. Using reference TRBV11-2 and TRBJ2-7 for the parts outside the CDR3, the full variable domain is EAGVAQSPRYKIIEKRQSVAFWCNPISGHATLYWYQQILGQGPKLLIQFQNNGVVDDSQLPKDRFSAERLKGVDSTLKIQPAKLEDSAVYLCASSSPQASRYEQYFGPGTRLTVT.

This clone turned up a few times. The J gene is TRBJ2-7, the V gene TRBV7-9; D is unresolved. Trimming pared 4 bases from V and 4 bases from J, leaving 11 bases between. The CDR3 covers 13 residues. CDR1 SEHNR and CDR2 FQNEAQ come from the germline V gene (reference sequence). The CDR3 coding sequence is TGTGCCAGCAGCTCAAGGGTTAGGTACGAGCAGTACTTC. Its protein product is CASSSRVRYEQYF.

CDR3 bases: TGCGCCAGCAGCCCGACCGGGGGGGCCCACAATGAGCAGTTCTTC. As protein: CASSPTGGAHNEQFF. The rearrangement links TRBV4-1 to TRBJ2-1, with 8 bases that match TRBD2. With 4 bases clipped from V and 5 bases from J, the junction kept 7 bases outside the gene matches. Germline-derived CDR1 and CDR2 are MGHRA and YSYEKL. This CDR3 is built from 15 residues.

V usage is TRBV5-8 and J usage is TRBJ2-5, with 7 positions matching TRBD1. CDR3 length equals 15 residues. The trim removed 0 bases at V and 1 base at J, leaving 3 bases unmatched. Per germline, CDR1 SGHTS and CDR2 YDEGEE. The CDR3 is CASSLGTGIQETQYF. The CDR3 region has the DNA TGTGCCAGCAGCTTGGGGACAGGTATCCAAGAGACCCAGTACTTC.

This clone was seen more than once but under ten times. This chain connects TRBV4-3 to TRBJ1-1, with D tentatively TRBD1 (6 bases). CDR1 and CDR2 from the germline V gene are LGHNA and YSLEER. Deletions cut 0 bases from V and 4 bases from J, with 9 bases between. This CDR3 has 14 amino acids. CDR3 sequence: CASSQESRGTEAFF. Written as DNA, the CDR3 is TGCGCCAGCAGCCAAGAATCCAGGGGCACTGAAGCTTTCTTT.

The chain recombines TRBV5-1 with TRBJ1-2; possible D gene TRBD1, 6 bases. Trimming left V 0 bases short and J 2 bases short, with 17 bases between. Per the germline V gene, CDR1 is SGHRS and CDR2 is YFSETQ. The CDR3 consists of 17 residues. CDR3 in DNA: TGCGCCAGCAGCTTGGGGGGGCCCCGTTCGGGGAACTATGGCTACACCTTC. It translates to CASSLGGPRSGNYGYTF.

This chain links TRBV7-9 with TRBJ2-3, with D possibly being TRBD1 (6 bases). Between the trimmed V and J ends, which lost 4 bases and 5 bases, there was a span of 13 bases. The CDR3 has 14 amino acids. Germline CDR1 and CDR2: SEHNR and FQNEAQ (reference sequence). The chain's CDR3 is CASSYRDGVDTQYF. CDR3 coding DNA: TGTGCCAGCAGCTACAGGGACGGGGTAGATACGCAGTATTTT.

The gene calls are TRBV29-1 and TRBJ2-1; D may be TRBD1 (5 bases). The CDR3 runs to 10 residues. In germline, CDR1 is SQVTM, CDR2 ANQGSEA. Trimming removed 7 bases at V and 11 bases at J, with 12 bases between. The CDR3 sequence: CSARQSQQFF. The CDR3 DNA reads TGCAGCGCACGACAGTCCCAGCAGTTCTTC.

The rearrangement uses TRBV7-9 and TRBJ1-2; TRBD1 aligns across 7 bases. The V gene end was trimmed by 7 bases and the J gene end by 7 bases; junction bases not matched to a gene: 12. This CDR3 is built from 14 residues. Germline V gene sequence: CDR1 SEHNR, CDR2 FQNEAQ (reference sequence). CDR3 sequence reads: CASTRSQGVRGYTF. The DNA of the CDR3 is TGTGCCAGCACCCGAAGCCAGGGGGTGCGTGGCTACACCTTC.

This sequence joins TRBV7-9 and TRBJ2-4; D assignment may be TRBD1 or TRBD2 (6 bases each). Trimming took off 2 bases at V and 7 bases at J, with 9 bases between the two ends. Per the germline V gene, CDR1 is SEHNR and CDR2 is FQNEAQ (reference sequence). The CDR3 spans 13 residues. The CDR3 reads CASSLSGANIQYF. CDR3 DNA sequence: TGTGCCAGCAGCTTATCGGGGGCGAACATTCAGTACTTC.

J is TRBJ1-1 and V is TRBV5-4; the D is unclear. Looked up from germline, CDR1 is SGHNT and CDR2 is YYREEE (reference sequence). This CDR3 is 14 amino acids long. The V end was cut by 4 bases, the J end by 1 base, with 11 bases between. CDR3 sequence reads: CASSPWPANTEAFF. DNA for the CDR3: TGTGCCAGCAGCCCCTGGCCCGCGAACACTGAAGCTTTCTTT.

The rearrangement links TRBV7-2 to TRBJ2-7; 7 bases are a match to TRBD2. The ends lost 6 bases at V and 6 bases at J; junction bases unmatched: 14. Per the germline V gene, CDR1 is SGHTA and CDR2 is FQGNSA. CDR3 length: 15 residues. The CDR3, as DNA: TGTGCCAGCAGTTCAGTAGTGGCGGGGGTACGCGAGCAGTACTTC. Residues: CASSSVVAGVREQYF.

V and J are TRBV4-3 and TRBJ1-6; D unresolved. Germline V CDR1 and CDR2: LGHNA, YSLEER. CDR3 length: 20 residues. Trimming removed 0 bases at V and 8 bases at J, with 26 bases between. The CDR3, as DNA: TGCGCCAGCAGCCAAGATGCCCAGATCTCCGGTCCGGGTTCGTATTCACCCCTCCACTTT. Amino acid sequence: CASSQDAQISGPGSYSPLHF.

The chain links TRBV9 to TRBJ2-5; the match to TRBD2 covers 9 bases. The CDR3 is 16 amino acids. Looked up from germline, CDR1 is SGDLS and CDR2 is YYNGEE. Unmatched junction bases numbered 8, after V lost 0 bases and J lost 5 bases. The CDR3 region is CASSVGSSGGPETQYF. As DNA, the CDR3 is TGTGCCAGCAGCGTAGGCAGTAGCGGGGGCCCGGAGACCCAGTACTTC. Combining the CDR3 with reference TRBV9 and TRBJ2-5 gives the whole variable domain DSGVTQTPKHLITATGQRVTLRCSPRSGDLSVYWYQQSLDQGLQFLIQYYNGEERAKGNILERFSAQQFPDLHSELNLSSLELGDSALYFCASSVGSSGGPETQYFGPGTRLLVL.

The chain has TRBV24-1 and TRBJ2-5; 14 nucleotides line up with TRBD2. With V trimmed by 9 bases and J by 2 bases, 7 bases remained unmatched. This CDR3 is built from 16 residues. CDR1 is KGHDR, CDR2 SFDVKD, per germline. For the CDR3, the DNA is TGTGCCACCGGAACCCGACTAGCGGGGGGGCAAGAGACCCAGTACTTC. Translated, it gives CATGTRLAGGQETQYF.